Presented here are 9 T cell receptor beta chains from one specimen sequenced in a study of T-cell reconstitution after alpha-beta-depleted transplantation in children. Preparation of the TCRbeta library used unique molecular identifiers. One entry per CDR3 protein, called by TCRdb with MiXCR from the PCR reads. The sample holds about 610,000 distinct CDR3 sequences, over 9.5% seen once. This sample comprised PBMCs from the stem cell graft donor, obtained from the stem cell graft. The receptors shown here come from a human donor who donated a stem cell graft to a child with acute myeloid leukemia.

The V gene is TRBV9, the J gene TRBJ1-1; 7 positions agree with TRBD1. The ends lost 0 bases at V and 1 base at J; junction bases unmatched: 3. The CDR3 covers 15 residues. In germline, CDR1 is SGDLS, CDR2 YYNGEE. CDR3 sequence reads: CASSVVTGPNTEAFF. CDR3 coding DNA: TGTGCCAGCAGCGTAGTGACAGGGCCGAACACTGAAGCTTTCTTT.

This clonotype showed up many times. Here the CDR3 reads CASSPWTDSYEQYF. DNA for the CDR3: TGTGCCAGCAGCCCCTGGACAGATTCCTACGAGCAGTACTTC. The chain is built from TRBV12-3 or TRBV12-4 and TRBJ2-7; perhaps TRBD1 as D (6 bases). The CDR3 is 14 residues long. Trimming stripped 6 bases from V and 1 base from J, with 13 bases between.

This clonotype was counted a few times. In DNA form, the CDR3 reads TGCGCCAGCAGCTTATCCGGGACTAGATCCTACGAGCAGTACTTC. Amino acids: CASSLSGTRSYEQYF. V usage is TRBV5-1 and J usage is TRBJ2-7, with 8 bases that match TRBD2. This CDR3 has 15 residues. V shed 2 bases and J 1 base; nucleotides not matched to a gene: 5. CDR1 is SGHRS and CDR2 is YFSETQ in the germline V gene. The whole variable domain, remainder taken from reference TRBV5-1 and TRBJ2-7, is KAGVTQTPRYLIKTRGQQVTLSCSPISGHRSVSWYQQTPGQGLQFLFEYFSETQRNKGNFPGRFSGRQFSNSRSEMNVSTLELGDSALYLCASSLSGTRSYEQYFGPGTRLTVT.

The chain is built from TRBV7-7 and TRBJ2-2; the match to TRBD2 covers 7 bases. Looked up from germline, CDR1 is SSHAT and CDR2 is FNYEAQ (reference sequence). This CDR3 contains 13 residues. The CDR3 DNA reads TGTGCTAGCGGACTAGGACCCCAGCGGGAGCTGTTTTTT. Translation: CASGLGPQRELFF.

This chain connects TRBV20-1 to TRBJ2-7; D is possibly TRBD1 or TRBD2 (5 bases each). The V end lost 3 bases, the J end lost 0 bases, and 15 bases lay between the germline ends. This CDR3 has 15 residues. The germline V gene encodes CDR1 DFQATT and CDR2 SNEGSKA (reference sequence). CDR3 sequence: CSASWGRSPSYEQYF. CDR3 coding DNA: TGCAGTGCTAGTTGGGGGAGAAGCCCCTCCTACGAGCAGTACTTC.

This clonotype was seen only a few times. The gene calls are TRBV9 and TRBJ2-3; TRBD1 might be the D (6 bases). The V end lost 2 bases, the J end lost 2 bases, and 9 bases lay between the germline ends. The CDR3 totals 14 residues. Germline values: CDR1 SGDLS, CDR2 YYNGEE. Here the CDR3 reads CASSVRDTTDTQYF. CDR3 coding DNA: TGTGCCAGCAGCGTTCGGGACACCACAGATACGCAGTATTTT.

In this sample, this clonotype turned up many times. In DNA form, the CDR3 reads TGTGCCAGCAGTTACAAGGGCGGGAGCTCCTACGAGCAGTACTTC. This translates into CASSYKGGSSYEQYF. V usage is TRBV6-2 or TRBV6-3 and J usage is TRBJ2-7; 7 positions agree with TRBD2. CDR1 is MNHEY and CDR2 is SVGEGT in the germline V gene. V was clipped by 2 bases and J by 0 bases; unmatched bases: 4. The length of the CDR3 is 15 residues.

This clonotype has ten or more counts. The rearrangement joins TRBV27 to TRBJ2-1; 7 bases are shared with TRBD2. Germline assignment: CDR1 MNHEY and CDR2 SMNVEV (reference sequence). This CDR3 spans 14 amino acids. V lost 6 bases to trimming and J lost 7 bases; unmatched junction nucleotides: 9. DNA of the CDR3: TGTGCCAGCAGCGACCTAGCGGAGCCGAATGAGCAGTTCTTC. Its protein product is CASSDLAEPNEQFF.

V and J are TRBV5-1 and TRBJ1-2; a weak D match, TRBD1 (5 bases). Germline V gene data show CDR1 as SGHRS and CDR2 as YFSETQ. The CDR3 spans 12 residues. V was cut by 5 bases and J by 3 bases, with 8 bases left in between. CDR3 sequence (DNA): TGCGCCAGCAGGGAGGGGTACTATGGCTACACCTTC. Residues: CASREGYYGYTF.